The table lists the clone carrying this T cell receptor (beta chain) with a count of one. PCR primers comprised 60 Vbeta and 13 Jbeta primers. TCRdb's copy holds only in-frame clones and misses some; the assay was immunoSEQ multiplex PCR. Of some 180,000 clones listed, approximately 81% are singletons. This sample is drawn from a study of cytomegalovirus exposure and HLA in healthy donors. Germline V lookup: CDR1 ENHRY, CDR2 SYGVKD. With V trimmed by 5 bases and J by 8 bases, 4 bases remained unmatched. The CDR3 loop spans 15 amino acids. Material: PBMCs. The rearrangement joins TRBV10-3 to TRBJ2-1; 15 bases agree with TRBD2. The sequence derives from a man aged 25 to 40 in good health and CMV-seropositive. DNA of the CDR3: TGTGCCATCAGTATGGGACTAGCGGGAGGAGATGAGCAGTTCTTC. Encoded protein: CAISMGLAGGDEQFF.